A selection of T cell receptor beta chains follows, all from one sample in a study of T cell responses to AZD1222 COVID-19 vaccine. Here immunoSEQ multiplex PCR was the method, and the copy in TCRdb shows in-frame clones only, minus some. This sample has roughly 120,000 clones, with more than 90% found just once. The input for sequencing was peripheral blood, taken 28 days after the second AZD1222 dose. All receptors derive from an adult who received the AZD1222 COVID-19 vaccine. The CDR3 runs from the conserved cysteine through the conserved F or W. D genes are given only for firm matches. Some rows mark clone size as missing; the rest say once, few, many or name a class of expanded clone.

j_call clone_size d_call v_call cdr3_nt cdr3_aa
TRBJ2-7 - - TRBV7-2 TGTGCCAGCAGCTTAGCGGGGCCCCCAGTGGGCGAGCAGTACTTC CASSLAGPPVGEQYF
TRBJ2-5 - - TRBV10-1 TGCGCCAGCAGTCATGGTTTGGCGCCAGCACAAGAGACCCAGTACTTC CASSHGLAPAQETQYF
TRBJ2-2 once - TRBV19 TGTGCCAGTAGTAGGCAGGGGGGGAACACCGGGGAGCTGTTTTTT CASSRQGGNTGELFF
TRBJ2-2 once TRBD1 TRBV7-3 TGTGCCAGCAGCTTAATGGGGACAGGTGGTAGCACCGGGGAGCTGTTTTTT CASSLMGTGGSTGELFF
TRBJ1-1 - - TRBV3-1/TRBV3-2 TGTGCCAGCAGCCAAATGGGTTACACTGAAGCTTTCTTT CASSQMGYTEAFF
TRBJ2-6 - TRBD1 TRBV4-2 TGTGCCAGCAGCCACGTTAGTAAGGGGGCTCCTGGGGCCAACGTCCTGACTTTC CASSHVSKGAPGANVLTF
TRBJ2-5 - - TRBV12-3/TRBV12-4 TGTGCCAGCAGTTTAGAGGGAGAGACCCAGTACTTC CASSLEGETQYF
TRBJ1-4 - TRBD1 TRBV6-5 TGTGCCAGCGGAGGGGGCCCGAATAATGAAAAACTGTTTTTT CASGGGPNNEKLFF
TRBJ1-2 - - TRBV29-1 TGCAGCGCCGAGGGGGGGGATGGCTACACCTTC CSAEGGDGYTF
TRBJ2-7 - - TRBV7-9 TGTGCCAGCAGCGATACGACACTGGGAACTTACCTAAACTCCTACGAGCAGTACTTC CASSDTTLGTYLNSYEQYF
TRBJ1-4 - - TRBV6-1 TGTGCCAGCAGTGACACAAGGAAGGAAAAACTGTTTTTT CASSDTRKEKLFF
TRBJ1-5 - TRBD1 TRBV6-5 TGTGCCAGCAGGGGACAGGGGTGGAATCAGCCCCAGCATTTT CASRGQGWNQPQHF
TRBJ1-3 - - TRBV6-6 TGTGCCAGCAGTCCCGTGGTAGGGGCCTCCCGATACTCTGGAAACACCATATATTTT CASSPVVGASRYSGNTIYF
TRBJ1-2 - TRBD1 TRBV7-2 TGTGCCAGCATAACGGACAGGGCAGGGTATGGCTACACCTTC CASITDRAGYGYTF